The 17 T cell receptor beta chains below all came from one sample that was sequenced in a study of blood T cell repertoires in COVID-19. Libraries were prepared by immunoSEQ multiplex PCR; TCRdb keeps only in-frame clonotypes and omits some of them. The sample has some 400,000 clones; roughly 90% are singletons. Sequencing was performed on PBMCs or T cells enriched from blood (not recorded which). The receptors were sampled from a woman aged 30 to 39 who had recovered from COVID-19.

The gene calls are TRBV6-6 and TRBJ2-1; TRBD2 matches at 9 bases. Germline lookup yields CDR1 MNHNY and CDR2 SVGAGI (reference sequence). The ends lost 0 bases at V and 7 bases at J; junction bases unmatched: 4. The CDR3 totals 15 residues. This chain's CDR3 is CASSYSGGRGNEQFF. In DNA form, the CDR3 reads TGTGCCAGCAGTTACTCTGGCGGGAGGGGGAATGAGCAGTTCTTC.

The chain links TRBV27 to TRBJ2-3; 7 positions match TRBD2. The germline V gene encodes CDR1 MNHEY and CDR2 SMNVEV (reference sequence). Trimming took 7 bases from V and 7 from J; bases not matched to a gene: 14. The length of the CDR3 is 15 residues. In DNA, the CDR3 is TGTGCCAGCACCCTACTGGCGGGAGCAGAAAATACGCAGTATTTT. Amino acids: CASTLLAGAENTQYF.

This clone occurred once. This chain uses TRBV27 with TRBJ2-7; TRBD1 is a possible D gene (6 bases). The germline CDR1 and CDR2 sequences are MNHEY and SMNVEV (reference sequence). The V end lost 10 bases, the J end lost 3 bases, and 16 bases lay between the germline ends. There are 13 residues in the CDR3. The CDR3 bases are TGTGCCACTCAAAGGGGGATTTACTACGAGCAGTACTTC. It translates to CATQRGIYYEQYF.

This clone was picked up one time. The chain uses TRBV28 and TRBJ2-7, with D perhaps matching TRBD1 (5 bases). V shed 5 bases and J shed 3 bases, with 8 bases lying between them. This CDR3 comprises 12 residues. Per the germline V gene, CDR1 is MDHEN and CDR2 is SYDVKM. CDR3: CASSVQGYEQYF. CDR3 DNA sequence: TGTGCCAGCAGTGTCCAGGGCTACGAGCAGTACTTC.

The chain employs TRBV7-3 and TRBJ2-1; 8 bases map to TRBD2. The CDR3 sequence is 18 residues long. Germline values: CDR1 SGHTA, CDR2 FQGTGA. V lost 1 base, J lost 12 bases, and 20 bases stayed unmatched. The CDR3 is CASSLKGGKREKRFGQFF. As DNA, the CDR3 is TGTGCCAGCAGCTTAAAAGGGGGAAAGCGGGAGAAAAGGTTCGGGCAGTTCTTC.

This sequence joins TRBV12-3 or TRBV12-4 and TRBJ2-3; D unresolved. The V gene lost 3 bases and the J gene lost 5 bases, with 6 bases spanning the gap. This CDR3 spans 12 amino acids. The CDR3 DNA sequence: TGTGCCAGCAGTTTGTCCGGAGATACGCAGTATTTT. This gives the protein CASSLSGDTQYF.

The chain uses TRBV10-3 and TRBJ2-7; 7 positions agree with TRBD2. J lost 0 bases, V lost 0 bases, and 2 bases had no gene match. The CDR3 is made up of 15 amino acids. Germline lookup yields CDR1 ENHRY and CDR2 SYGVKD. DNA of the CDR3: TGTGCCATCAGTGAGTCGAAGCGGGGCTCCTACGAGCAGTACTTC. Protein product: CAISESKRGSYEQYF.

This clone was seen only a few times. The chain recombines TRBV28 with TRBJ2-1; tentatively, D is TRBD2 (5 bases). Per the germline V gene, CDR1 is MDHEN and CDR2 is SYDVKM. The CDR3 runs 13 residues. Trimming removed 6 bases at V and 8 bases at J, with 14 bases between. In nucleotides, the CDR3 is TGTGCCAGCAGGGCCCCGTACGGGGATGAGCAGTTCTTC. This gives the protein CASRAPYGDEQFF.

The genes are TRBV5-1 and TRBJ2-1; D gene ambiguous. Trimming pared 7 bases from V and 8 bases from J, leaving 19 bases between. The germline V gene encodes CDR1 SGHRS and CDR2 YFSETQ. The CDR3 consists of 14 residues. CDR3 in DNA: TGCGCCAGCCAGGATTCAAGCACGAGTGATGAGCAGTTCTTC. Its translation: CASQDSSTSDEQFF.

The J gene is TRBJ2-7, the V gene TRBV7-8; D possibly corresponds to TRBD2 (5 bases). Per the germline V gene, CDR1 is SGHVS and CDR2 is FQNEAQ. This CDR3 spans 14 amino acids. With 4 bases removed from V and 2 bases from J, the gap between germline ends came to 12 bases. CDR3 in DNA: TGTGCCAGCAGCTCAGAGTCCGGGGCCTACGAGCAGTACTTC. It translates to CASSSESGAYEQYF.

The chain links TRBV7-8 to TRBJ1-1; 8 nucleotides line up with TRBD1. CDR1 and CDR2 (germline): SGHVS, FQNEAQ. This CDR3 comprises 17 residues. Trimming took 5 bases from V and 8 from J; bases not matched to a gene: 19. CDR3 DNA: TGTGCCAGCAGCGTTGGACAGGGAAGCATTGGATCTGGGGAAGCTTTCTTT. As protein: CASSVGQGSIGSGEAFF.

The CDR3 here is CASSFSHLNTEAFF. Written as DNA, the CDR3 is TGTGCCAGCAGCTTCTCCCACTTGAACACTGAAGCTTTCTTT. This chain joins TRBV7-3 and TRBJ1-1; D uncertain. The V end was cut by 3 bases, the J end by 0 bases, with 8 bases between. This CDR3 has 14 amino acids. From germline, CDR1 is SGHTA and CDR2 FQGTGA.

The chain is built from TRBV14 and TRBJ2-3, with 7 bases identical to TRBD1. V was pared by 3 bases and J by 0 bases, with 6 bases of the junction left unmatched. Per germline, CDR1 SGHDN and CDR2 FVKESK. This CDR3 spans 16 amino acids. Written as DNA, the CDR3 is TGTGCCAGCAGCCACCCGACAGGGACAAGCACAGATACGCAGTATTTT. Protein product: CASSHPTGTSTDTQYF.

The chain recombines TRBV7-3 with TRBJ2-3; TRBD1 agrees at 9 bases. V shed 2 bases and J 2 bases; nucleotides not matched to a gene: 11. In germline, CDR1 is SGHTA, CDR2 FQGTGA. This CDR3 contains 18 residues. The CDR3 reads CASSLSNPGTGLTDTQYF. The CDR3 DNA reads TGTGCCAGCAGCTTATCTAACCCCGGGACAGGGCTCACAGATACGCAGTATTTT.

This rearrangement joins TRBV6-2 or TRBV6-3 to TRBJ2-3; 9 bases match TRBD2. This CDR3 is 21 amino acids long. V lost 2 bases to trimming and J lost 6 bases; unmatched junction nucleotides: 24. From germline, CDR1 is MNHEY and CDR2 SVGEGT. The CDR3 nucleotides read TGTGCCAGCAGTTACCGGCGGGGGAGCGGGGGGCCAAATCATGTCGGGGATACGCAGTATTTT. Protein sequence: CASSYRRGSGGPNHVGDTQYF.

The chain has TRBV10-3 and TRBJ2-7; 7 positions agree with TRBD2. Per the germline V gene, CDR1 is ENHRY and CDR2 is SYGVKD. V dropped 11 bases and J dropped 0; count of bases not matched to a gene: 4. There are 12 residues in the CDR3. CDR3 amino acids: CAVAGSSYEQYF. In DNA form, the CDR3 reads TGTGCCGTAGCGGGTAGCTCCTACGAGCAGTACTTC.

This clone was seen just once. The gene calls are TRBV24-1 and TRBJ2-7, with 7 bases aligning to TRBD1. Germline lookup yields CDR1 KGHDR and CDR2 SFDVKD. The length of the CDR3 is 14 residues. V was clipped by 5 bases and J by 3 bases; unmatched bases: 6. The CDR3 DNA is TGTGCCACCAGTGCCTCACAGGGGCTCTACGAGCAGTACTTC. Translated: CATSASQGLYEQYF.